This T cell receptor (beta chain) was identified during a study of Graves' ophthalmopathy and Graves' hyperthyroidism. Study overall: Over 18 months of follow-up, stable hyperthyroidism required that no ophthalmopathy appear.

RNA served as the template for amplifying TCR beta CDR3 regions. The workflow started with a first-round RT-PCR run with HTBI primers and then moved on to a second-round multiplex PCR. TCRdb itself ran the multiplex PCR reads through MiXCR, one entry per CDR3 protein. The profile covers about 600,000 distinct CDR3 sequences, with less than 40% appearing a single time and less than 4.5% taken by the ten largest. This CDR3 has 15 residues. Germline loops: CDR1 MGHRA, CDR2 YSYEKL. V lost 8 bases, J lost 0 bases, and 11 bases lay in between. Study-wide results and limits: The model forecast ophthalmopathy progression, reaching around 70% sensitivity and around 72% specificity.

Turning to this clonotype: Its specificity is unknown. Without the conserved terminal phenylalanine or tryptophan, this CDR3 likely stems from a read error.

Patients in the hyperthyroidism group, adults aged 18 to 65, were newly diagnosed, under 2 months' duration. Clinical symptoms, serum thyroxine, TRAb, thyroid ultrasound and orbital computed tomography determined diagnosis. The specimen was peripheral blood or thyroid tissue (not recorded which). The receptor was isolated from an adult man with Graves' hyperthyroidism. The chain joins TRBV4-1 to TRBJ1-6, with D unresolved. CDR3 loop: CASGSVSSYNSPLHL. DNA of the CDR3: TGCGCCAGCGGTTCGGTCAGCTCCTATAATTCACCCCTCCACCTT.